Below, one T cell receptor (beta chain) is given with its context. Its antigen remains undetermined. Base quality data are lacking; no much larger clone is found one base away. Taken with the paper, the label for time point translates to: baseline before first vaccination. Interpreted using the paper, the treatment or condition label stands for: meningococcal conjugate vaccine given as trial control. Vaccinee samples were obtained from the UK trials COV001 and COV002, which included a single-blind randomized controlled phase 2/3 trial of AZD1222 (ChAdOx1 nCoV-19) in healthy adults. For TCRbeta chain sequencing, PBMC samples from trial participants were taken at day 0 and at day 28 after the second dose. The data were obtained in a study of T cell responses to AZD1222 COVID-19 vaccine (dated by TCRdb to the early 2020s). Background for the entire study: TCR sequencing was performed for about 250 trial participants, of whom 200 to 220 were given two doses of AZD1222 and some 25 were given two doses of MenACWY control vaccine. Trial participants were enrolled by age into 18-55, 56-69 and 70-plus year subgroups, with roughly 160, 29 and 62 TCR-sequenced participants respectively. Paper-wide results and their limitations: CD4 TCRs associated with the vaccine covered the entire spike protein, and the dominant responses were in regions 160-218 and 743-854. The 56-69-year group was small, and its depth increase did not reach significance, likely because of low power. Nearly half of unique spike-specific TCRs reportedly recognized epitopes outside regions mutated in the B.1.351 and B.1.1.7 variants. After two AZD1222 doses, spike-specific TCR breadth and depth were significantly higher than at day 0 and than in MenACWY recipients. Because no samples from the day 14 peak response were available, repertoires could be characterized only after the peak T cell response. Conclusions about previously exposed vaccinees are limited because only five to seven AZD1222 recipients were SARS-CoV-2 seropositive at baseline. Participants were mostly white British and included more females than males, and it was suggested by the authors that clonal diversity may have been underestimated.

CDR1 and CDR2 (SGHVS, FQNEAQ) derive from the germline V gene. The V end loses 5 bases and the J end loses 8 bases, and a stretch of 25 bases separates them. Measured from the cysteine to the phenylalanine, the CDR3 is 17 residues long. The entry retains the CDR3 DNA only, 51 bases that are in frame from base 1. The CDR3 regions of human TCRbeta chains were analyzed by immunosequencing. The paper's data handling went like this. TCRs in the repertoires were matched against a reference library of SARS-CoV-2-specific TCRs that had been generated with the MIRA antigen-specificity platform. Breadth was defined as the fraction of unique TCRs that were SARS-CoV-2-associated. Depth was defined as the fraction of total T cells that were SARS-CoV-2-associated. Using the MIRA data, each spike-specific TCR was mapped to the spike region that the TCR reacts to and placed in a CD4 or CD8 class. Log10-transformed breadth and depth values were compared by one-way ANOVA with Sidak's multiple comparisons tests. The immuneACCESS repertoire file appears here via TCRdb, limited to in-frame rearrangements. These files lack a portion of the clones; in checked studies, under half of the deficit traces to unresolved V genes, and the cause of the others is not known. That table furnishes V, J and clone size, whereas the DNA furnished D and trimming. This sample comprises 100,000 to 150,000 clones, less than 95% of them detected only once. Together, the top ten hold less than 4.5% of the sample.

Rearrangement joined TRBV7-8 to TRBJ2-4; the D gene is perhaps TRBD2, on 5 matching bases. The clonotype originates from an adult in good health. The starting material was peripheral blood, obtained on day 0 of MenACWY control vaccination. Here the CDR3 is given as CASSPRTAGNFLDIQYF. The nucleotide sequence is given as TGTGCCAGCAGCCCCCGGACTGCCGGAAATTTTCTTGACATTCAGTACTTC.